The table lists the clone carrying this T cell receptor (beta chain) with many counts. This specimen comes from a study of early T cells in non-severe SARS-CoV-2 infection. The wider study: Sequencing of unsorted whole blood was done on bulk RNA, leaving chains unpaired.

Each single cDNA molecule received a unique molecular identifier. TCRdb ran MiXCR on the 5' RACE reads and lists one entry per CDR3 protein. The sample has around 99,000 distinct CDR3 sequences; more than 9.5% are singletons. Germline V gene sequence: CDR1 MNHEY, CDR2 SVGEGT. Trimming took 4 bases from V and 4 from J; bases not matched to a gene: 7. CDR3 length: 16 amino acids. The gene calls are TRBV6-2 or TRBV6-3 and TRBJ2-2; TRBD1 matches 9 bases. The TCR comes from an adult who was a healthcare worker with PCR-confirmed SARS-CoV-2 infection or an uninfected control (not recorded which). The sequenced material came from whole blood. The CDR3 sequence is CASSLAGTGPTGELFF. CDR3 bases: TGTGCCAGCAGTTTGGCCGGGACAGGGCCCACCGGGGAGCTGTTTTTT.